This entry lists 28 T cell receptor beta chains sequenced from one sample in a study of neoadjuvant anti-PD-1 for oral cavity cancer. Libraries were prepared by immunoSEQ multiplex PCR; TCRdb keeps only in-frame clonotypes and omits some of them. Found here are more than 12,000 clones, about three quarters of them singletons; the top ten hold 3%. The starting material was PBMCs, obtained before nivolumab (anti-PD-1) treatment. The source is a person aged 35 to 85 with oral cavity squamous cell carcinoma.

The V call is TRBV15, the J call TRBJ2-1; 10 nucleotides match TRBD2. Unmatched junction bases numbered 8, after V lost 4 bases and J lost 2 bases. The CDR3 is 17 amino acids. The germline CDR1 and CDR2 sequences are LNHNV and YYDKDF (reference sequence). The CDR3 loop reads CATSKDRAGGPYNEQFF. Written as DNA, the CDR3 is TGTGCCACCAGCAAAGATCGAGCGGGGGGGCCCTACAATGAGCAGTTCTTC. Looking up the rest from reference TRBV15 and TRBJ2-1 gives the full variable domain: DAMVIQNPRYQVTQFGKPVTLSCSQTLNHNVMYWYQQKSSQAPKLLFHYYDKDFNNEADTPDNFQSRRPNTSFCFLDIRSPGLGDTAMYLCATSKDRAGGPYNEQFFGPGTRLTVL.

The rearrangement links TRBV27 to TRBJ2-7; 14 bases line up with TRBD2. The CDR3 is 14 amino acids. CDR1 and CDR2 from the germline V gene are MNHEY and SMNVEV (reference sequence). Trimming cost V 5 bases and J 6 bases; bases outside gene matches: 3. The CDR3 DNA reads TGTGCCAGCAGTCCGGGACTAGCGGGAGTCGAGCAGTACTTC. Translated: CASSPGLAGVEQYF.

J is TRBJ2-5 and V is TRBV14; D tentatively fits TRBD1 or TRBD2 (6 bases each). CDR1 and CDR2 from the germline V gene are SGHDN and FVKESK. The CDR3 has 15 residues. Trimming took off 1 base at V and 7 bases at J, with 16 bases between the two ends. The CDR3 sequence is CASSQVGGPEGTQYF. The CDR3 DNA sequence: TGTGCCAGCAGCCAAGTCGGGGGCCCTGAGGGGACCCAGTACTTC.

The chain couples TRBV27 to TRBJ1-6; D is perhaps TRBD1 (6 bases). The CDR3 runs to 14 residues. Trimming pared 10 bases from V and 6 bases from J, leaving 16 bases between. In germline, CDR1 is MNHEY, CDR2 SMNVEV (reference sequence). The CDR3 DNA reads as TGTGCCACCCGCCGGGGGCGCAGTAATTCACCCCTCCACTTT. Its protein is CATRRGRSNSPLHF.

The rearrangement links TRBV4-1 to TRBJ1-2; D not resolved. The CDR3 contains 14 residues. The germline V gene has CDR1 MGHRA and CDR2 YSYEKL. Trimming shortened V by 0 bases and J by 8 bases, and 13 bases separated the two germline ends. The CDR3 is CASSQDPLSGGYTF. The CDR3 DNA reads TGCGCCAGCAGCCAAGATCCCCTTTCGGGGGGCTACACCTTC.

The chain links TRBV5-1 to TRBJ2-7, with D uncertain. Germline CDR1 and CDR2: SGHRS and YFSETQ. Trimming took off 1 base at V and 3 bases at J, with 5 bases between the two ends. This CDR3 spans 12 amino acids. CDR3 loop: CASSLTSYEQYF. DNA for the CDR3: TGCGCCAGCAGCTTGACCAGCTACGAGCAGTACTTC.

V and J are TRBV7-2 and TRBJ2-7; 7 positions agree with TRBD1. The V segment lost 4 bases and the J segment 4 bases; nucleotides outside the gene matches: 7. The CDR3 length is 14 residues. Germline values: CDR1 SGHTA, CDR2 FQGNSA. This chain's CDR3 is CASSSYGTVYEQYF. Here the CDR3 DNA reads TGTGCCAGCAGCTCCTACGGGACAGTTTACGAGCAGTACTTC.

V gene TRBV15 combines with J gene TRBJ2-1, with 8 positions matching TRBD2. This CDR3 has 17 amino acids. The V and J ends lost 4 bases and 7 bases, in that order; junction bases with no gene match: 15. CDR1 LNHNV and CDR2 YYDKDF come from the germline V gene (reference sequence). CDR3 nucleotide sequence: TGTGCCACCAGCACCACCCCCGGGGGGGGCGATGGTAATGAGCAGTTCTTC. Amino acid sequence: CATSTTPGGGDGNEQFF.

The chain couples TRBV6-5 to TRBJ2-2; D gene uncertain. Trimming removed 7 bases from V and 3 bases from J, with 6 bases in between. Germline CDR1 and CDR2: MNHEY and SVGAGI. This CDR3 has 12 amino acids. The CDR3 is CASNPDTGELFF. Here the CDR3 DNA reads TGTGCCAGCAACCCTGACACCGGGGAGCTGTTTTTT.

The J gene is TRBJ2-5, the V gene TRBV5-5, with D perhaps TRBD1 (6 bases). The V gene's germline CDR1 is SGHKS and CDR2 YYEKEE (reference sequence). The V gene lost 0 bases and the J gene lost 4 bases, with 13 bases spanning the gap. The CDR3 has 15 residues. CDR3 loop: CASSLDTTRGETQYF. The DNA of the CDR3 is TGTGCCAGCAGCTTGGACACAACCAGGGGAGAGACCCAGTACTTC.

V is TRBV5-6 and J is TRBJ2-7; perhaps TRBD2 as D (6 bases). Germline CDR1 reads SGHDT; CDR2 reads YYEEEE. The CDR3 has 14 amino acids. V was cut by 6 bases and J by 1 base, with 14 bases left in between. CDR3 amino acids: CASNRASASYEQYF. DNA for the CDR3: TGTGCCAGCAATCGGGCTAGCGCTTCCTACGAGCAGTACTTC.

The sample holds one count of this clone. J is TRBJ2-1 and V is TRBV7-9; D tentatively fits TRBD1 or TRBD2 (5 bases each). CDR1 is SEHNR and CDR2 is FQNEAQ in the germline V gene (reference sequence). This CDR3 contains 14 residues. V dropped 3 bases and J dropped 1 base, with 7 bases sitting between them. This CDR3 reads CASSFGGSYNEQFF. CDR3 nucleotides: TGTGCCAGCAGCTTTGGGGGATCCTACAATGAGCAGTTCTTC.

The chain has TRBV6-5 and TRBJ1-2; 9 bases match TRBD1. V lost 5 bases, J lost 5 bases, and 6 bases stayed unmatched. The CDR3 sequence is 14 residues long. Germline V gene lookup returns CDR1 MNHEY and CDR2 SVGAGI. In DNA form, the CDR3 reads TGTGCCAGCAGTCGGACAGGGGTAGGGTATGGCTACACCTTC. It is translated as CASSRTGVGYGYTF.

This chain joins TRBV29-1 and TRBJ2-5; 10 bases line up with TRBD2. V lost 6 bases and J lost 2; bases outside the gene matches: 6. Germline V CDR1 and CDR2: SQVTM, ANQGSEA. This CDR3 spans 14 amino acids. DNA of the CDR3: TGCAGCGTGGGGCTAGCGGGAGTACAAGAGACCCAGTACTTC. Amino acids: CSVGLAGVQETQYF.

The chain is built from TRBV9 and TRBJ2-3; D unresolved. Germline-derived CDR1 and CDR2 are SGDLS and YYNGEE. V shed 4 bases and J shed 6 bases, with 15 bases lying between them. CDR3 length: 14 residues. Written as DNA, the CDR3 is TGTGCCAGCAGCCTCGGACGGTTTTCGGATACGCAGTATTTT. Residues: CASSLGRFSDTQYF.

The chain couples TRBV10-1 to TRBJ2-3, with D unclear. V gave up 1 base and J gave up 5 bases, with 13 bases separating them. The V gene's germline CDR1 is WNHNN and CDR2 SYGVQD (reference sequence). There are 15 residues in the CDR3. The CDR3 nucleotides read TGCGCCAGCAGTGAGTTTGCGGCCCGGGTAGATACGCAGTATTTT. Amino acids: CASSEFAARVDTQYF.

This clone has only a few counts. The chain is built from TRBV4-1 and TRBJ2-5, with a tentative D call TRBD1 (6 bases). CDR1 and CDR2 from the germline V gene are MGHRA and YSYEKL. The CDR3 is made up of 15 amino acids. The V end lost 1 base, the J end lost 5 bases, and 14 bases lay between the germline ends. Here the CDR3 reads CASSQVQGAVETQYF. The CDR3 nucleotides read TGCGCCAGCAGCCAAGTACAGGGCGCTGTGGAGACCCAGTACTTC.

The rearrangement links TRBV6-1 to TRBJ2-7; D may match TRBD1 or TRBD2 (6 bases each). From germline, CDR1 is MNHNS and CDR2 SASEGT. Trimming stripped 1 base from V and 4 bases from J, with 11 bases between. The CDR3 totals 14 residues. Written as DNA, the CDR3 is TGTGCCAGCAGTGAAGTCGGGGGCATTTACGAGCAGTACTTC. This codes for CASSEVGGIYEQYF.

The chain is built from TRBV5-1 and TRBJ2-7; 8 nucleotides align to TRBD2. Trimming removed 0 bases from V and 4 bases from J; junction bases left unmatched: 9. CDR3 length equals 16 residues. The germline V gene has CDR1 SGHRS and CDR2 YFSETQ. The CDR3: CASSLESPAGVYEQYF. In DNA, the CDR3 is TGCGCCAGCAGCTTGGAGTCTCCAGCGGGAGTATACGAGCAGTACTTC.

The V call is TRBV7-9, the J call TRBJ2-3, with D maybe TRBD2 (5 bases). This CDR3 region has 12 residues. The V gene lost 3 bases and the J gene lost 6 bases, with 7 bases spanning the gap. Germline loops: CDR1 SEHNR, CDR2 FQNEAQ (reference sequence). CDR3 loop: CASSLTGDTQYF. DNA for the CDR3: TGTGCCAGCAGCTTGACGGGGGATACGCAGTATTTT. The full variable domain, with the rest looked up from reference TRBV7-9 and TRBJ2-3, is DTGVSQNPRHKITKRGQNVTFRCDPISEHNRLYWYRQTLGQGPEFLTYFQNEAQLEKSRLLSDRFSAERPKGSFSTLEIQRTEQGDSAMYLCASSLTGDTQYFGPGTRLTVL.

As to this clone: One end of the junction is discordant with germline, which a read error may explain. This sequence joins TRBV7-7 and TRBJ2-5; D not certain. This CDR3 comprises 16 residues. Germline CDR1 SSHAT, CDR2 FNYEAQ (reference sequence). The CDR3, as DNA: TGTGCTAGCAGCTTAGCTAACACCGCGCAAAGGGAGACCCAGTACTTC. As protein: CASSLANTAQRETQYF.

The gene calls are TRBV28 and TRBJ2-2, with D hard to call. The germline V gene encodes CDR1 MDHEN and CDR2 SYDVKM. V shed 4 bases and J shed 4 bases, with 7 bases lying between them. The CDR3 has 13 amino acids. CDR3 in DNA: TGTGCCAGCAGTTCCCGTTCCACCGGGGAGCTGTTTTTT. Residues: CASSSRSTGELFF.

This clone has more than one count but fewer than ten. The J gene is TRBJ2-7, the V gene TRBV5-4; the D is unclear. The germline V gene encodes CDR1 SGHNT and CDR2 YYREEE (reference sequence). The CDR3 is 14 amino acids. V shed 2 bases and J shed 3 bases, with 12 bases lying between them. CDR3 bases: TGTGCCAGCAGCTTAGGTAGAATAAGCTACGAGCAGTACTTC. Amino acid sequence: CASSLGRISYEQYF.

This rearrangement joins TRBV6-5 to TRBJ1-1, with D unclear. The CDR3 extends over 12 amino acids. V shed 7 bases and J shed 1 base, with 7 bases lying between them. CDR1 is MNHEY and CDR2 is SVGAGI in the germline V gene. In nucleotides, the CDR3 is TGTGCCAGCAAGTTCGGGAACACTGAAGCTTTCTTT. It specifies CASKFGNTEAFF.

The DNA for the CDR3 is TGTGCCAGCACGCGGTACAGCCAGGTAGGGCCCCAGCATTTT. Translated, it gives CASTRYSQVGPQHF. The V gene is TRBV6-1, the J gene TRBJ1-5; D is unresolved. The CDR3 totals 14 residues. V gave up 7 bases and J gave up 9 bases, with 19 bases separating them. Germline lookup yields CDR1 MNHNS and CDR2 SASEGT.

The genes are TRBV10-3 and TRBJ1-2, with D unclear. The V gene lost 2 bases and the J gene lost 5 bases, with 12 bases spanning the gap. Germline CDR1 reads ENHRY; CDR2 reads SYGVKD. The CDR3 consists of 14 residues. For the CDR3, the DNA is TGTGCCATCAGTGAGAGAGGACGGGGATATGGCTACACCTTC. Translated: CAISERGRGYGYTF.

V and J are TRBV10-3 and TRBJ2-3, with D perhaps TRBD2 (6 bases). Germline CDR1 is ENHRY and CDR2 is SYGVKD. The CDR3 is 14 residues long. The V gene lost 0 bases and the J gene lost 5 bases, with 9 bases spanning the gap. Here the CDR3 reads CAISESLAQDTQYF. The DNA of the CDR3 is TGTGCCATCAGTGAGTCACTAGCCCAAGATACGCAGTATTTT.

J is TRBJ1-2 and V is TRBV11-2, with unresolved D. The V end was cut by 7 bases, the J end by 0 bases, with 6 bases between. From germline, CDR1 is SGHAT and CDR2 FQNNGV. This CDR3 is built from 12 residues. CDR3 sequence reads: CASKATNYGYTF. DNA for the CDR3: TGTGCCAGCAAGGCGACTAACTATGGCTACACCTTC.